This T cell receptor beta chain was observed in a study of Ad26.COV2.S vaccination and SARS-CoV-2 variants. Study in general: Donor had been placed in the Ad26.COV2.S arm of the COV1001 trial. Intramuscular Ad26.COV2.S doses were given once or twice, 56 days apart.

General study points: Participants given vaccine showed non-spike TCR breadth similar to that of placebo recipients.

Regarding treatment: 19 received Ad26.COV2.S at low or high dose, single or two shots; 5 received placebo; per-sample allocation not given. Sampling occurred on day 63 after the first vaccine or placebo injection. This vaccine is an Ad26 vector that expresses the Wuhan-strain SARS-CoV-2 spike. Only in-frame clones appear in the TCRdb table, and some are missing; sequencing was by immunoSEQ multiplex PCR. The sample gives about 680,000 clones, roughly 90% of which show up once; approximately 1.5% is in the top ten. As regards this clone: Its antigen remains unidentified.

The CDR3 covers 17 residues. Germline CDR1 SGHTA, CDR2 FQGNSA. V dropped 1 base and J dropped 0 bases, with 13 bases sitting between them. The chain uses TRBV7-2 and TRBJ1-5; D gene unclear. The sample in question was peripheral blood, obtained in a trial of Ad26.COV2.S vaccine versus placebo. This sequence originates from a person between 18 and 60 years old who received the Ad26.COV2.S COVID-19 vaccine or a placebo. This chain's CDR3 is CASSLVVGHYSNQPQHF. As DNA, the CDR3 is TGTGCCAGCAGCTTAGTGGTGGGTCACTATAGCAATCAGCCCCAGCATTTT.